These T cell receptor beta chains were read from a single sample in a study of blood T cell repertoires in COVID-19. Only in-frame clones appear in the TCRdb table, and some are missing; sequencing was by immunoSEQ multiplex PCR. The sample consists of approximately 250,000 clones, about nine tenths of them appearing once. The source material was PBMCs or T cells enriched from blood (not recorded which). The receptor set was obtained from a woman aged 40 to 50 with acute COVID-19. CDR3s include the opening cysteine and the closing phenylalanine or tryptophan. The D gene is left open where the match is weak. Rows may omit the clone size; those that give it use once, few, many or a size class.

clone_size	j_call	v_call	d_call	cdr3_nt	cdr3_aa
.	TRBJ1-5	TRBV19	.	TGTGCCAGTAGTATTTTAAGCGGATCCAATCAGCCCCAGCATTTT	CASSILSGSNQPQHF
.	TRBJ2-2	TRBV5-1	.	TGCGCCAGCAGCTTGACAGGGAACACCGGGGAGCTGTTTTTT	CASSLTGNTGELFF
.	TRBJ2-5	TRBV9	.	TGTGCCAGCAGCGTAGAAGGGGGGGACTCGGAGACCCAGTACTTC	CASSVEGGDSETQYF
.	TRBJ2-2	TRBV6-5	.	TGTGCCAGCACGATTGAGGGGGGGAATACCGGGGAGCTGTTTTTT	CASTIEGGNTGELFF
.	TRBJ1-2	TRBV19	.	TGTGCCAGTAGTATAGCCTCTACAGGGCTCTATGGCTACACCTTC	CASSIASTGLYGYTF
.	TRBJ1-1	TRBV30	.	TGTGCCTGGAGTGTACTAGGGGGAACTGAAGCTTTCTTT	CAWSVLGGTEAFF
.	TRBJ2-4	TRBV7-2	TRBD2	TGTGCCAGCAGCCCTCCTAGCGGGAGGCTCCCTCGGGTCAAAAACATTCAGTACTTC	CASSPPSGRLPRVKNIQYF
once	TRBJ1-3	TRBV29-1	TRBD1	TGCAGCGTTACACTACAGGGGGGAAACACCATATATTTT	CSVTLQGGNTIYF
.	TRBJ2-1	TRBV7-2	TRBD2	TGTGCCAGCAGCTTCCGACTAGCGGGATCCGCCTACAATGAGCAGTTCTTC	CASSFRLAGSAYNEQFF
.	TRBJ2-3	TRBV24-1	TRBD1	TGTGCCACCAGACAGGACAGGGGAACAGATACGCAGTATTTT	CATRQDRGTDTQYF
.	TRBJ2-3	TRBV7-9	TRBD1	TGTGCCAGCAGACCCGGGACAGGGGTCCCTAGCACAGATACGCAGTATTTT	CASRPGTGVPSTDTQYF
.	TRBJ2-7	TRBV5-6	TRBD1	TGTGCCAGCAGACAGGGGACCTACGAGCAGTACTTC	CASRQGTYEQYF
.	TRBJ1-5	TRBV18	.	TGTGCCAGCTCAGGTTCCGGGACGGGGGGTCAGCCCCAGCATTTT	CASSGSGTGGQPQHF
.	TRBJ2-5	TRBV4-3	.	TGCGCCAGCAGCCAAGATACGGGTCCAGGGTGGGGGCCCCAAGAGACCCAGTACTTC	CASSQDTGPGWGPQETQYF
.	TRBJ1-6	TRBV19	.	TGTGCCAGTAGGTCAGGGGCGAGCTCCTATAATTCACCCCTCCACTTT	CASRSGASSYNSPLHF